The 27 T cell receptor beta chains presented below share a single source sample, sequenced in a study of cytomegalovirus exposure and HLA in healthy donors. Researchers ran the PCR with 60 Vbeta and 13 Jbeta primers. Repertoires were generated with immunoSEQ multiplex PCR, while TCRdb's copy carries only in-frame clones and drops some. The table shows around 98,000 clones, with roughly 73% occurring only once. The sequencing sample was made of PBMCs. The origin of the receptors is a woman aged 40 to 50 in good health and CMV-seronegative.

The V and J genes are TRBV28 and TRBJ2-2; weak D call: TRBD1 (5 bases). V dropped 3 bases and J dropped 0 bases, with 20 bases sitting between them. The CDR3 totals 19 residues. Germline V gene lookup returns CDR1 MDHEN and CDR2 SYDVKM. CDR3 bases: TGTGCCAGCAGTTTCCAGGGCAGGTGGGGCGGATCGAACACCGGGGAGCTGTTTTTT. It specifies CASSFQGRWGGSNTGELFF.

The chain is built from TRBV5-1 and TRBJ2-7, with 11 nucleotides matching TRBD1. The germline V gene encodes CDR1 SGHRS and CDR2 YFSETQ. J lost 10 bases, V lost 0 bases, and 6 bases had no gene match. This CDR3 has 14 amino acids. For the CDR3, the DNA is TGCGCCAGCAGCTTGGCAGGGACAGGGGGTAGTCAGTACTTC. Translating gives CASSLAGTGGSQYF. Drawing the rest from reference TRBV5-1 and TRBJ2-7, the complete variable domain is KAGVTQTPRYLIKTRGQQVTLSCSPISGHRSVSWYQQTPGQGLQFLFEYFSETQRNKGNFPGRFSGRQFSNSRSEMNVSTLELGDSALYLCASSLAGTGGSQYFGPGTRLTVT.

The rearrangement links TRBV5-1 to TRBJ2-5; 10 bases fit TRBD1. The CDR3 has 14 amino acids. The V segment lost 4 bases and the J segment 4 bases; nucleotides outside the gene matches: 4. CDR1 is SGHRS, CDR2 YFSETQ, per germline. CDR3 sequence: CASSSGQGGETQYF. The CDR3 DNA follows: TGCGCCAGCAGCAGCGGACAGGGGGGAGAGACCCAGTACTTC. Based on the CDR3 plus reference TRBV5-1 and TRBJ2-5, the full variable domain is KAGVTQTPRYLIKTRGQQVTLSCSPISGHRSVSWYQQTPGQGLQFLFEYFSETQRNKGNFPGRFSGRQFSNSRSEMNVSTLELGDSALYLCASSSGQGGETQYFGPGTRLLVL.

The chain recombines TRBV9 with TRBJ2-1, with unresolved D. Trimming stripped 0 bases from V and 0 bases from J, with 7 bases between. CDR1 is SGDLS, CDR2 YYNGEE, per germline. This CDR3 is 15 amino acids long. The CDR3 loop reads CASSVEWSSYNEQFF. CDR3 coding DNA: TGTGCCAGCAGCGTAGAGTGGAGCTCCTACAATGAGCAGTTCTTC.

V usage is TRBV7-8 and J usage is TRBJ1-2; 7 bases are a match to TRBD1. The trim removed 3 bases at V and 7 bases at J, leaving 11 bases unmatched. The CDR3 contains 15 residues. Germline values: CDR1 SGHVS, CDR2 FQNEAQ. The CDR3 bases are TGTGCCAGCAGCTTGTCTGGAGGGGGCGCGTCTGGCTACACCTTC. Residues: CASSLSGGGASGYTF.

The chain combines TRBV5-1 with TRBJ2-5; TRBD2 is a possible D gene (5 bases). The J call may be in error: the DNA end matches TRBJ2-7 better. The CDR3 spans 15 residues. Germline V gene lookup returns CDR1 SGHRS and CDR2 YFSETQ. The CDR3 is CASSLPAATPYEQYF. CDR3 bases: TGCGCCAGCAGCTTGCCAGCGGCCACCCCCTACGAGCAGTACTTC.

The chain uses TRBV7-2 and TRBJ2-7; maybe TRBD1 (6 bases). This CDR3 has 15 amino acids. V lost 3 bases and J lost 4, with 16 bases in between. Germline CDR1 is SGHTA and CDR2 is FQGNSA. In DNA, the CDR3 is TGTGCCAGCAGCTTTGGTTCAGGGGTGGGGTACGAGCAGTACTTC. Protein product: CASSFGSGVGYEQYF.

The V call is TRBV29-1, the J call TRBJ1-1; D ambiguous. This CDR3 is 12 amino acids long. Germline V gene lookup returns CDR1 SQVTM and CDR2 ANQGSEA. V lost 8 bases to trimming and J lost 1 base, with 11 bases between them. CDR3 sequence (DNA): TGCAGCCTCCCAGGTGCGAACACTGAAGCTTTCTTT. It yields the protein CSLPGANTEAFF.

The V gene is TRBV28, the J gene TRBJ1-2, with TRBD1 identical over 11 bases. In germline, CDR1 is MDHEN, CDR2 SYDVKM. The CDR3 is 15 amino acids. The V gene end was trimmed by 6 bases and the J gene end by 4 bases; junction bases not matched to a gene: 7. The CDR3 nucleotides read TGTGCCAGCAGGGGGACAGGGGGTAATAGCTATGGCTACACCTTC. Amino acids: CASRGTGGNSYGYTF.

V usage is TRBV27 and J usage is TRBJ2-3; 11 nucleotides agree with TRBD1. Losses at the gene ends were 5 bases for V and 3 bases for J; bases not matched to a gene: 4. Per germline, CDR1 MNHEY and CDR2 SMNVEV (reference sequence). This CDR3 is built from 15 residues. The CDR3 protein is CASSRGTGGTDTQYF. Here the CDR3 DNA reads TGTGCCAGCAGTAGGGGGACAGGGGGAACAGATACGCAGTATTTT.

This sequence joins TRBV19 and TRBJ2-7; D possibly corresponds to TRBD2 (6 bases). The CDR3 spans 18 residues. The germline V gene has CDR1 LNHDA and CDR2 SQIVND (reference sequence). With 5 bases removed from V and 3 bases from J, the gap between germline ends came to 26 bases. DNA for the CDR3: TGTGCCAGTAGTTCTCAACCCTGGGACTCCCAGTCGGGCTACGAGCAGTACTTC. It translates to CASSSQPWDSQSGYEQYF.

The chain couples TRBV5-1 to TRBJ1-1, with TRBD1 matching over 9 bases. The ends lost 1 base at V and 1 base at J; junction bases unmatched: 11. The CDR3 has 18 residues. The germline gives CDR1 SGHRS, CDR2 YFSETQ. The DNA of the CDR3 is TGCGCCAGCAGCTTGAGAAGGGGACAGGGCATTGCGAACACTGAAGCTTTCTTT. It yields the protein CASSLRRGQGIANTEAFF. Full variable domain (missing parts from reference TRBV5-1 and TRBJ1-1): KAGVTQTPRYLIKTRGQQVTLSCSPISGHRSVSWYQQTPGQGLQFLFEYFSETQRNKGNFPGRFSGRQFSNSRSEMNVSTLELGDSALYLCASSLRRGQGIANTEAFFGQGTRLTVV.

J is TRBJ1-3 and V is TRBV16, with D maybe TRBD1 (5 bases). The ends were cut back, 2 bases at V and 3 bases at J, with 5 bases in the middle. The CDR3 is 13 amino acids. Germline V lookup: CDR1 KGHSY, CDR2 FQNENV. CDR3 nucleotides: TGTGCCAGCAGCCAACAGGGTGGAAACACCATATATTTT. Translation: CASSQQGGNTIYF.

J is TRBJ1-6 and V is TRBV30; D possibly corresponds to TRBD1 (6 bases). Germline V CDR1 and CDR2: GTSNPN, SVGIG (reference sequence). The CDR3 contains 14 residues. V lost 4 bases and J lost 9, with 16 bases in between. The CDR3 here is CAWTRTDASSPLHF. As DNA, the CDR3 is TGTGCCTGGACCCGGACAGATGCAAGTTCACCCCTCCACTTT.

This clone is judged large. The CDR3 region has the DNA TGTGCCAGCAGTGAAGGGGGACAGGGGGCAGAAAAACTGTTTTTT. It specifies CASSEGGQGAEKLFF. The chain couples TRBV6-1 to TRBJ1-4, with 12 nucleotides matching TRBD1. The germline CDR1 and CDR2 sequences are MNHNS and SASEGT. V gave up 1 base and J gave up 8 bases; unmatched junction bases: 2. CDR3 size: 15 residues.

In its sample, this clone was seen many times. The J gene is TRBJ1-5, the V gene TRBV5-6; tentatively, D is TRBD1 (6 bases). The germline CDR1 and CDR2 sequences are SGHDT and YYEEEE. This CDR3 is built from 12 residues. V was shortened by 4 bases and J by 7 bases, with 9 bases between the two germline ends. The CDR3 here is CASSRQEQPQHF. The CDR3 DNA is TGTGCCAGCAGCCGACAGGAACAGCCCCAGCATTTT.

This chain joins TRBV2 and TRBJ2-7, with D perhaps TRBD1 (6 bases). V lost 6 bases and J 1 base, leaving 13 bases between the germline ends. The V gene's germline CDR1 is SNHLY and CDR2 FYNNEI. The CDR3 loop spans 14 amino acids. In DNA form, the CDR3 reads TGTGCCAGCAGGAACCGGGACACTTCCTACGAGCAGTACTTC. Translating gives CASRNRDTSYEQYF.

As to this clone: One junction end does not reproduce the germline sequence, and a read error may be involved. The genes are TRBV7-9 and TRBJ1-2; 10 nucleotides agree with TRBD1. The CDR3 is 17 amino acids. Germline V gives CDR1 SEHNR, CDR2 FQNEAQ (reference sequence). The DNA for the CDR3 is TGTTCCAGCAGCTTAAAGAGGACAGGGGGTAATAACTATGGCTACACCTTC. This translates into CSSSLKRTGGNNYGYTF.

This chain connects TRBV4-2 to TRBJ2-1, with a weak D call TRBD1 (6 bases). Looked up from germline, CDR1 is LGHNA and CDR2 is YNFKEQ. This CDR3 contains 16 residues. V gave up 0 bases and J gave up 6 bases, with 15 bases separating them. The CDR3 here is CASSQDFGGAFNEQFF. CDR3 DNA: TGTGCCAGCAGCCAAGATTTTGGGGGCGCTTTCAATGAGCAGTTCTTC.

V usage is TRBV2 and J usage is TRBJ1-2, with 8 bases that match TRBD1. Germline lookup yields CDR1 SNHLY and CDR2 FYNNEI. Trimming took 6 bases from V and 4 from J; bases not matched to a gene: 7. The CDR3 is made up of 14 amino acids. The CDR3 sequence: CASRYRGGVYGYTF. For the CDR3, the DNA is TGTGCCAGCAGGTACAGGGGGGGAGTCTATGGCTACACCTTC.

The chain combines TRBV4-3 with TRBJ1-2; D not certain. Looked up from germline, CDR1 is LGHNA and CDR2 is YSLEER. This CDR3 is built from 14 residues. The ends were cut back, 0 bases at V and 8 bases at J, with 13 bases in the middle. The CDR3 DNA reads as TGCGCCAGCAGCCAAGATACGGCGGCGGGAGGCTACACCTTC. Its protein product is CASSQDTAAGGYTF.

The chain links TRBV7-3 to TRBJ2-5; 7 bases align to TRBD1. The germline CDR1 and CDR2 sequences are SGHTA and FQGTGA. J lost 5 bases, V lost 5 bases, and 11 bases had no gene match. CDR3 length: 15 residues. CDR3 protein: CASSATGVLGETQYF. DNA of the CDR3: TGTGCCAGCAGCGCCACAGGGGTTCTGGGGGAGACCCAGTACTTC.

This clone was detected a few times. V gene TRBV7-9 combines with J gene TRBJ2-7; D is possibly TRBD2 (5 bases). This CDR3 has 13 amino acids. From germline, CDR1 is SEHNR and CDR2 FQNEAQ (reference sequence). Trimming left V 1 base short and J 4 bases short, with 8 bases between. The CDR3: CASSLGTGYEQYF. In DNA, the CDR3 is TGTGCCAGCAGCTTAGGGACTGGGTACGAGCAGTACTTC.

The chain uses TRBV10-3 and TRBJ1-4, with D uncertain. Trimming took off 4 bases at V and 4 bases at J, with 13 bases between the two ends. The CDR3 runs 15 residues. Germline-derived CDR1 and CDR2 are ENHRY and SYGVKD. CDR3 in DNA: TGTGCCATCAGTGGGGGAGGCCTTGATAATGAAAAACTGTTTTTT. It yields the protein CAISGGGLDNEKLFF.

V gene TRBV19 combines with J gene TRBJ2-7, with D maybe TRBD2 (5 bases). The CDR3 runs to 15 residues. CDR1 is LNHDA and CDR2 is SQIVND in the germline V gene (reference sequence). The ends were cut back, 7 bases at V and 8 bases at J, with 24 bases in the middle. CDR3 in DNA: TGTGCCAGTACCCCGCCGACGCGGGCAACCGATAAGCAGTACTTC. Protein product: CASTPPTRATDKQYF. Complete variable domain (other parts from reference TRBV19 and TRBJ2-7): DGGITQSPKYLFRKEGQNVTLSCEQNLNHDAMYWYRQDPGQGLRLIYYSQIVNDFQKGDIAEGYSVSREKKESFPLTVTSAQKNPTAFYLCASTPPTRATDKQYFGPGTRLTVT.

This clone was observed a single time. The genes are TRBV9 and TRBJ1-3, with a weak D call TRBD1 (5 bases). Germline values: CDR1 SGDLS, CDR2 YYNGEE. V lost 0 bases to trimming and J lost 7 bases, with 5 bases between them. The CDR3 runs to 12 residues. CDR3 region: CASSVEGNTIYF. The CDR3 DNA sequence: TGTGCCAGCAGCGTAGAGGGGAACACCATATATTTT.

The chain joins TRBV7-2 to TRBJ2-3; D may be TRBD1 (6 bases). This CDR3 is 16 amino acids long. Germline assignment: CDR1 SGHTA and CDR2 FQGNSA. V was shortened by 0 bases and J by 2 bases, with 12 bases between the two germline ends. This chain's CDR3 is CASSLATGIITDTQYF. Written as DNA, the CDR3 is TGTGCCAGCAGCTTAGCTACAGGGATAATCACAGATACGCAGTATTTT.